One and the same sample provided the 28 T cell receptor beta chains below, sequenced in a study of long-term antiretroviral therapy in people with HIV. Version v3.0 of the immunoSEQ assay was performed at survey level. Repertoires were generated with immunoSEQ multiplex PCR, while TCRdb's copy carries only in-frame clones and drops some. This sample yields around 29,000 clones, of which over 90% are seen a single time; over 3% belongs to the top ten. The sequenced sample was unsorted PBMCs, obtained 5.3 years after starting antiretroviral therapy. These receptors all come from a man over 45 with HIV.

V usage is TRBV7-2 and J usage is TRBJ2-7, with 7 positions matching TRBD1. V was pared by 4 bases and J by 7 bases, with 4 bases of the junction left unmatched. Germline V CDR1 and CDR2: SGHTA, FQGNSA. This CDR3 has 12 residues. In nucleotides, the CDR3 is TGTGCCAGCAGCTCAACAGGGGATGAGCAGTACTTC. Protein product: CASSSTGDEQYF.

As to this clone: One end of the junction does not line up with germline, which may come from a read error. The chain carries TRBV7-9 and TRBJ2-7, with D maybe TRBD1 (6 bases). The CDR3 length is 15 residues. Per the germline V gene, CDR1 is SEHNR and CDR2 is FQNEAQ (reference sequence). The CDR3 DNA follows: TGCGCCAGCAGCCGGAGAGTGGATGGGGGCAACGAGCAGTACTTC. It specifies CASSRRVDGGNEQYF.

The chain links TRBV30 to TRBJ1-1; tentatively, D is TRBD1 (5 bases). Trimming removed 8 bases from V and 2 bases from J, with 12 bases in between. Germline CDR1 reads GTSNPN; CDR2 reads SVGIG (reference sequence). The CDR3 runs 12 residues. The CDR3 DNA sequence: TGTGCCGGCGGGACTGCTAACACTGAAGCTTTCTTT. It yields the protein CAGGTANTEAFF.

This chain connects TRBV7-9 to TRBJ2-7; a possible D gene is TRBD1 (6 bases). CDR1 and CDR2 (germline): SEHNR, FQNEAQ (reference sequence). This CDR3 region has 17 residues. With 1 base removed from V and 1 base from J, the gap between germline ends came to 17 bases. The CDR3 region has the DNA TGTGCCAGCAGCTTAGGGTGGTCGGGGACATCGTCCTACGAGCAGTACTTC. It is translated as CASSLGWSGTSSYEQYF. Using reference TRBV7-9 and TRBJ2-7 for the parts outside the CDR3, the full variable domain is DTGVSQNPRHKITKRGQNVTFRCDPISEHNRLYWYRQTLGQGPEFLTYFQNEAQLEKSRLLSDRFSAERPKGSFSTLEIQRTEQGDSAMYLCASSLGWSGTSSYEQYFGPGTRLTVT.

The sample holds one count of this clone. This chain uses TRBV25-1 with TRBJ2-7; D call uncertain. The CDR3 is 14 residues long. The V and J ends lost 1 base and 6 bases respectively, with 13 bases between them. CDR1 is MGHDK and CDR2 is SYGVNS in the germline V gene. The CDR3 region has the DNA TGTGCCAGCAGTGAATGGGAAGGGCAGTCCGAGCAGTACTTC. Amino acids: CASSEWEGQSEQYF.

This clone was observed a single time. The gene calls are TRBV18 and TRBJ1-1; 8 nucleotides line up with TRBD1. With V trimmed by 2 bases and J by 1 base, 3 bases remained unmatched. Looked up from germline, CDR1 is KGHSH and CDR2 is LQKENI. The CDR3 is 15 amino acids. CDR3 bases: TGTGCCAGCTCACCAGGGACAGGAGGGAACACTGAAGCTTTCTTT. The encoded protein is CASSPGTGGNTEAFF.

V and J are TRBV10-3 and TRBJ1-2, with 9 bases lining up with TRBD1. The CDR3 runs to 13 residues. Trimming removed 6 bases from V and 9 bases from J; junction bases left unmatched: 8. Germline CDR1 is ENHRY and CDR2 is SYGVKD. As DNA, the CDR3 is TGTGCCATCAGCTACTGGACAGGGGATCGCTACACCTTC. It is translated as CAISYWTGDRYTF.

This clone was picked up one time. The chain employs TRBV7-2 and TRBJ1-4; D uncertain. V lost 1 base, J lost 5 bases, and 5 bases lay in between. Germline CDR1 is SGHTA and CDR2 is FQGNSA. The CDR3 has 13 amino acids. This chain's CDR3 is CASSLGNNEKLFF. CDR3 DNA sequence: TGTGCCAGCAGCTTAGGCAACAATGAAAAACTGTTTTTT.

V and J are TRBV6-5 and TRBJ2-2; a weak D match, TRBD2 (6 bases). The CDR3 runs 14 residues. V lost 6 bases, J lost 6 bases, and 14 bases lay in between. Germline CDR1 and CDR2: MNHEY and SVGAGI. The DNA for the CDR3 is TGTGCCAGCAGGACTAGTTATAGCCCCGGGGAGCTGTTTTTT. Its translation: CASRTSYSPGELFF.

J is TRBJ1-3 and V is TRBV10-3; no clear D. Germline CDR1 and CDR2: ENHRY and SYGVKD. V was cut by 3 bases and J by 5 bases, with 11 bases left in between. CDR3 length equals 14 residues. Written as DNA, the CDR3 is TGTGCCATCAGTGATGATCGCCGTCGAAACACCATATATTTT. It encodes CAISDDRRRNTIYF.

The V and J genes are TRBV30 and TRBJ1-3, with 7 bases aligning to TRBD1. The CDR3 covers 16 residues. The V and J ends lost 2 bases and 0 bases, in that order; junction bases with no gene match: 7. CDR1 GTSNPN and CDR2 SVGIG come from the germline V gene (reference sequence). In DNA form, the CDR3 reads TGTGCCTGGAGTTTGGGACAGCTCAGCTCTGGAAACACCATATATTTT. Translation: CAWSLGQLSSGNTIYF.

The CDR3 protein is CASSQVRQGSEKLFF. The CDR3, as DNA: TGCGCCAGCAGCCAAGTACGTCAGGGAAGTGAAAAACTGTTTTTT. The chain links TRBV4-3 to TRBJ1-4; a weak D match, TRBD1 (5 bases). V dropped 1 base and J dropped 7 bases, with 13 bases sitting between them. Per the germline V gene, CDR1 is LGHNA and CDR2 is YSLEER. This CDR3 has 15 residues.

The gene calls are TRBV19 and TRBJ2-7; the D call may be TRBD1 or TRBD2 (7 bases each). The germline CDR1 and CDR2 sequences are LNHDA and SQIVND (reference sequence). Trimming left V 5 bases short and J 3 bases short, with 20 bases between. The length of the CDR3 is 16 residues. DNA for the CDR3: TGTGCCAGTAGTCCTAGAGGGAGGGACAGCAACTACGAGCAGTACTTC. It translates to CASSPRGRDSNYEQYF.

The chain has TRBV19 and TRBJ1-5; no definite D call. From germline, CDR1 is LNHDA and CDR2 SQIVND (reference sequence). This CDR3 has 10 residues. Trimming took 9 bases from V and 5 from J, leaving 5 bases between them. This CDR3 reads CASGHQPQHF. The CDR3 DNA is TGTGCCAGCGGGCATCAGCCCCAGCATTTT.

A single count supports this clone. In nucleotides, the CDR3 is TGTGCCAGCAGCCAAGAAGTGGTCGACTATGGCTACACCTTC. Translated: CASSQEVVDYGYTF. The genes are TRBV4-2 and TRBJ1-2; D remains unclear. The CDR3 consists of 14 residues. Deletions cut 0 bases from V and 3 bases from J, with 8 bases between. Germline-derived CDR1 and CDR2 are LGHNA and YNFKEQ.

This rearrangement joins TRBV19 to TRBJ2-7; 7 nucleotides align to TRBD2. Germline CDR1 LNHDA, CDR2 SQIVND (reference sequence). This CDR3 spans 13 amino acids. The ends lost 5 bases at V and 4 bases at J; junction bases unmatched: 5. This chain's CDR3 is CASSPREGYEQYF. CDR3 nucleotides: TGTGCCAGTAGTCCCAGGGAGGGTTACGAGCAGTACTTC.

This clone has a handful of counts. The chain has TRBV2 and TRBJ2-3, with 7 bases aligning to TRBD2. The CDR3 covers 17 residues. The ends lost 6 bases at V and 4 bases at J; junction bases unmatched: 16. CDR1 is SNHLY and CDR2 is FYNNEI in the germline V gene. As DNA, the CDR3 is TGTGCCAGCAGGGCACTAGTGGGCGGGACTAACTCAGATACGCAGTATTTT. It codes for CASRALVGGTNSDTQYF.

This clone was seen more than once but under ten times. One junction end does not reproduce the germline sequence, and a read error may be involved. The genes are TRBV5-4 and TRBJ2-1; D tentatively reads TRBD1 or TRBD2 (5 bases each). CDR3 size: 16 residues. Germline CDR1 is SGHNT and CDR2 is YYREEE (reference sequence). CDR3 DNA: TGTGCCAGCAGCTCCGGGGCCCTCCCATCCTACGATGAGCAGTTCTTC. This encodes CASSSGALPSYDEQFF.

The chain links TRBV9 to TRBJ2-7, with D tentatively TRBD1 (6 bases). Germline V gives CDR1 SGDLS, CDR2 YYNGEE. This CDR3 region has 14 residues. Trimming took 2 bases from V and 3 from J, leaving 12 bases between them. The CDR3 here is CASSVRDTNYEQYF. The CDR3 nucleotides read TGTGCCAGCAGCGTCCGGGACACAAACTACGAGCAGTACTTC.

The rearrangement links TRBV7-4 to TRBJ1-3; 11 bases map to TRBD1. Germline CDR1 is SGHVT and CDR2 is SQSDAQ. This CDR3 is 20 amino acids long. Losses at the gene ends were 1 base for V and 2 bases for J; bases not matched to a gene: 13. The DNA for the CDR3 is TGTGCCAGCAGCTTAGTTGGCAAGGGACAGGGGGTCTTCGCTGGAAACACCATATATTTT. Residues: CASSLVGKGQGVFAGNTIYF.

The chain has TRBV6-6 and TRBJ1-5, with D perhaps TRBD1 (6 bases). Trimming stripped 6 bases from V and 5 bases from J, with 14 bases between. The V gene's germline CDR1 is MNHNY and CDR2 SVGAGI (reference sequence). The CDR3 spans 14 residues. DNA of the CDR3: TGTGCCAGCAGGTGGGGACAAGGGGATCAGCCCCAGCATTTT. Translated, it gives CASRWGQGDQPQHF.

The chain is built from TRBV2 and TRBJ2-7, with a possible D match to TRBD2 (6 bases). The germline CDR1 and CDR2 sequences are SNHLY and FYNNEI. Trimming removed 3 bases at V and 1 base at J, with 16 bases between. CDR3 length: 16 amino acids. The CDR3 DNA reads TGTGCCAGCAGTGACGGTAGCGGCGGAATGTCCTACGAGCAGTACTTC. As protein: CASSDGSGGMSYEQYF.

In its sample, this clone was seen once. The rearrangement uses TRBV6-1 and TRBJ2-7, with 8 bases identical to TRBD1. CDR3 length: 14 residues. The germline V gene encodes CDR1 MNHNS and CDR2 SASEGT. V shed 1 base, J shed 3 bases, and the junction held 2 bases outside the gene matches. The CDR3 DNA sequence: TGTGCCAGCAGTGAAGGACAGGGGCTCTACGAGCAGTACTTC. It translates to CASSEGQGLYEQYF.

This clone was seen just once. V gene TRBV27 combines with J gene TRBJ1-2; 8 bases are a match to TRBD1. The V and J ends lost 3 bases and 4 bases, in that order; junction bases with no gene match: 4. The length of the CDR3 is 14 residues. CDR1 and CDR2 from the germline V gene are MNHEY and SMNVEV (reference sequence). The CDR3 DNA reads as TGTGCCAGCAGTTTGACAGGGGAGGTCTATGGCTACACCTTC. This sequence encodes CASSLTGEVYGYTF.

The chain is built from TRBV7-9 and TRBJ2-1; 7 nucleotides align to TRBD1. Germline assignment: CDR1 SEHNR and CDR2 FQNEAQ (reference sequence). The CDR3 spans 14 residues. V shed 5 bases, J shed 8 bases, and the junction held 9 bases outside the gene matches. The CDR3: CASSADREFYEQFF. Here the CDR3 DNA reads TGTGCCAGCAGCGCCGACAGGGAATTCTATGAGCAGTTCTTC. The full variable domain, rest sourced from reference TRBV7-9 and TRBJ2-1, is DTGVSQNPRHKITKRGQNVTFRCDPISEHNRLYWYRQTLGQGPEFLTYFQNEAQLEKSRLLSDRFSAERPKGSFSTLEIQRTEQGDSAMYLCASSADREFYEQFFGPGTRLTVL.

V usage is TRBV19 and J usage is TRBJ2-7, with D unclear. V dropped 3 bases and J dropped 1 base, with 16 bases sitting between them. This CDR3 contains 16 residues. Per the germline V gene, CDR1 is LNHDA and CDR2 is SQIVND (reference sequence). The CDR3 bases are TGTGCCAGTAGTATCGGTCATCCCGAAGGGTCCTACGAGCAGTACTTC. Translated: CASSIGHPEGSYEQYF.

J is TRBJ2-7 and V is TRBV14; TRBD2 aligns across 7 bases. Germline lookup yields CDR1 SGHDN and CDR2 FVKESK. This CDR3 spans 16 amino acids. Germline trimming cut 3 bases from V and 2 bases from J; bases unmatched to any gene: 10. Here the CDR3 reads CASSHGGAGSAYEQYF. As DNA, the CDR3 is TGTGCCAGCAGCCATGGTGGAGCGGGGTCCGCCTACGAGCAGTACTTC.

This chain uses TRBV25-1 with TRBJ2-1; 7 nucleotides agree with TRBD1. Germline V gene sequence: CDR1 MGHDK, CDR2 SYGVNS. The ends lost 7 bases at V and 8 bases at J; junction bases unmatched: 8. The CDR3 extends over 13 amino acids. CDR3 loop: CASTSSTGYEQFF. CDR3 DNA sequence: TGTGCCAGCACCAGCTCGACAGGGTATGAGCAGTTCTTC.